Listed below are T cell receptor beta chains from one sample, sequenced in a study of shared clonotypes between healthy human individuals. Only in-frame clones appear in the TCRdb table, and some are missing; sequencing was by immunoSEQ multiplex PCR. The sample holds about half a million clones, 79% seen once. Sequenced: PBMCs. The receptors derive from a woman in her thirties or forties in good health. Some clones in this sample may be carry-over from other donors' samples. The CDR3 runs from the conserved cysteine through the conserved F or W. Each record gives: D gene, clone size, V gene, J gene, CDR3 protein, CDR3 DNA. D genes are given only for firm matches. Clone sizes are given selectively: once, few, many, or a class where the clone is expanded.

TRBD2,-,TRBV6-1,TRBJ2-5,CASSEARASGQETQYF,TGTGCCAGCAGTGAAGCGCGGGCTAGCGGACAAGAGACCCAGTACTTC
-,few,TRBV5-4,TRBJ1-4,CASSWDTNEKLFF,TGTGCCAGCAGCTGGGACACTAATGAAAAACTGTTTTTT
-,few,TRBV28,TRBJ2-2,CASSPPFNRGELFF,TGTGCCAGCAGTCCCCCCTTCAACAGAGGGGAGCTGTTTTTT
-,-,TRBV7-2,TRBJ1-2,CASSLGLAGVGYGYTF,TGTGCCAGCAGCTTAGGGTTGGCAGGCGTAGGGTATGGCTACACCTTC
-,-,TRBV6-5,TRBJ1-1,CASSYQAMNTEAFF,TGTGCCAGCAGTTACCAGGCTATGAACACTGAAGCTTTCTTT
-,-,TRBV28,TRBJ2-7,CASSITAYEQYF,TGTGCCAGCAGTATAACGGCCTACGAGCAGTACTTC
TRBD1,-,TRBV7-2,TRBJ2-3,CASSFGGTGSTDTQYF,TGTGCCAGCAGCTTTGGTGGGACAGGCTCCACAGATACGCAGTATTTT
TRBD2,-,TRBV7-9,TRBJ2-7,CASSPRGGYDEQYF,TGTGCCAGCAGCCCTCGGGGGGGCTACGACGAGCAGTACTTC
-,-,TRBV6-1,TRBJ2-7,CASSPTGYEQYF,TGTGCCAGCAGTCCCACGGGATACGAGCAGTACTTC
-,-,TRBV30,TRBJ2-3,CAWSDGGASDTQYF,TGTGCCTGGAGCGACGGGGGCGCGTCAGATACGCAGTATTTT
-,once,TRBV2,TRBJ1-2,CASSVEVHLYGYTF,TGTGCCAGCAGCGTAGAAGTTCACCTCTATGGCTACACCTTC
-,once,TRBV19,TRBJ2-1,CASSILVVNEQFF,TGTGCCAGTAGTATATTGGTAGTAAATGAGCAGTTCTTC
-,-,TRBV9,TRBJ1-1,CASSVAGLTEAFF,TGTGCCAGCAGCGTAGCAGGGCTCACTGAAGCTTTCTTT
TRBD2,-,TRBV28,TRBJ2-1,CASTHGTSAVNEQFF,TGTGCCAGCACCCACGGGACTAGCGCAGTCAATGAGCAGTTCTTC
-,-,TRBV28,TRBJ2-7,CASSLRALIYEQYF,TGTGCCAGCAGCCTCCGGGCATTAATATACGAGCAGTACTTC
-,-,TRBV5-1,TRBJ2-2,CASSLSGTTGELFF,TGCGCCAGCAGTTTGTCCGGGACCACCGGGGAGCTGTTTTTT
TRBD2,-,TRBV7-2,TRBJ2-1,CASSWGGNEQFF,TGTGCCAGCAGCTGGGGGGGCAATGAGCAGTTCTTC
-,-,TRBV19,TRBJ2-5,CASSPMSRNQETQYF,TGTGCCAGTAGTCCCATGAGCCGTAATCAAGAGACCCAGTACTTC
-,-,TRBV7-2,TRBJ2-7,CASSLAPELYEQYF,TGTGCCAGCAGCTTAGCCCCGGAACTCTACGAGCAGTACTTC
-,-,TRBV28,TRBJ2-4,CASSLVVGSAKNIQYF,TGTGCCAGCAGTTTAGTAGTAGGGTCGGCCAAAAACATTCAGTACTTC
-,-,TRBV19,TRBJ2-7,CASSIPGISYEQYF,TGTGCCAGTAGTATACCAGGGATCTCCTACGAGCAGTACTTC
TRBD2,-,TRBV14,TRBJ2-7,CASSQYRLAGGGSYEQYF,TGTGCCAGCAGCCAGTATCGCCTAGCGGGTGGGGGTTCCTACGAGCAGTACTTC
-,-,TRBV28,TRBJ2-2,CASRMSWNTGELFF,TGTGCCAGCAGAATGTCCTGGAACACCGGGGAGCTGTTTTTT
-,-,TRBV19,TRBJ2-1,CASKDLSYNEQFF,TGTGCCAGTAAAGATCTGTCCTACAATGAGCAGTTCTTC
-,once,TRBV19,TRBJ1-1,CASSIGTARNTEAFF,TGTGCCAGTAGTATAGGGACGGCCCGAAACACTGAAGCTTTCTTT
TRBD2,-,TRBV7-2,TRBJ2-7,CASSHSGSSYEQYF,TGTGCCAGCAGCCATAGCGGGAGCTCCTACGAGCAGTACTTC
-,-,TRBV5-4,TRBJ2-5,CASSLGQAWETQYF,TGTGCCAGCAGCTTGGGACAGGCCTGGGAGACCCAGTACTTC
-,-,TRBV27,TRBJ2-7,CASSLWGTSSSYEQYF,TGTGCCAGCAGTTTATGGGGGACGTCGAGCTCCTACGAGCAGTACTTC
-,-,TRBV5-4,TRBJ2-3,CASSRAGSTDTQYF,TGTGCCAGCAGCCGGGCAGGGAGCACAGATACGCAGTATTTT
TRBD2,-,TRBV5-1,TRBJ2-1,CASSLGLGLAGGTESYNEQFF,TGCGCCAGCAGCTTAGGTTTGGGTCTAGCGGGAGGGACTGAATCCTACAATGAGCAGTTCTTC
TRBD2,-,TRBV11-2,TRBJ2-2,CASSFASGNTGELFF,TGTGCCAGCAGCTTCGCTAGCGGGAACACCGGGGAGCTGTTTTTT
-,-,TRBV9,TRBJ1-2,CASSPHFSYANYGYTF,TGTGCCAGCAGCCCACACTTTTCCTACGCTAACTATGGCTACACCTTC
-,-,TRBV28,TRBJ1-2,CASSLPSNYGYTF,TGTGCCAGCAGTTTACCGAGTAACTATGGCTACACCTTC
TRBD2,-,TRBV4-2,TRBJ2-3,CASSQEIWGLAAQGSTDTQYF,TGTGCCAGCAGCCAAGAGATCTGGGGACTAGCGGCCCAAGGGAGCACAGATACGCAGTATTTT
-,few,TRBV5-1,TRBJ2-7,CASSLVARGREQYF,TGCGCCAGCAGCTTGGTAGCGCGGGGTCGCGAGCAGTACTTC
-,-,TRBV30,TRBJ2-3,CAWSVGTDTQYF,TGTGCCTGGAGTGTAGGGACAGATACGCAGTATTTT
-,-,TRBV18,TRBJ1-1,CASSPRVDTEAFF,TGTGCCAGCTCACCAAGGGTGGACACTGAAGCTTTCTTT
TRBD2,-,TRBV5-1,TRBJ2-3,CASSYEGLGGVDTQYF,TGCGCCAGCAGCTACGAGGGACTGGGAGGGGTGGATACGCAGTATTTT
TRBD2,-,TRBV5-4,TRBJ2-7,CASSLVASGSYEQYF,TGTGCCAGCAGCTTGGTTGCTAGCGGGAGTTACGAGCAGTACTTC
TRBD1,-,TRBV6-5,TRBJ2-1,CASSYRQGWSNEQFF,TGTGCCAGCAGTTACCGACAGGGGTGGAGCAATGAGCAGTTCTTC
TRBD1,-,TRBV6-1,TRBJ2-6,CASSERGQGRMRGANVLTF,TGTGCCAGCAGTGAAAGGGGACAGGGTAGAATGAGAGGGGCCAACGTCCTGACTTTC
TRBD1,few,TRBV28,TRBJ1-1,CASRLDRVDEAFF,TGTGCCAGCAGATTGGACAGGGTTGATGAGGCTTTCTTT
-,many,TRBV5-1,TRBJ1-2,CASSFAGPEGGAF,TGCGCCAGCAGCTTTGCGGGGCCCGAGGGTGGCGCCTTC
-,few,TRBV25-1,TRBJ1-1,CASSDGASNTEAFF,TGTGCCAGCAGTGATGGGGCCTCGAACACTGAAGCTTTCTTT
-,once,TRBV6-6,TRBJ2-2,CASRRTEPRELFF,TGTGCCAGCAGGAGGACAGAACCTAGGGAGCTGTTTTTT